This is a list of T cell receptor beta chains from one sample in a study of T cell clones after liver transplantation. TCRdb's copy holds only in-frame clones and misses some; the assay was immunoSEQ multiplex PCR. Among 50,000 to 60,000 clones listed, approximately 63% were seen once. Sample: CD4+ T cells from blood, taken at the approximately 15-month timepoint. These receptors all stem from a human patient who received a liver transplant. Some of the T cells may derive from the graft donor. Each CDR3 is given with its conserved first and last residue. Each record gives: J gene, clone size, D gene, V gene, CDR3 protein, CDR3 DNA. A D gene is named only where the DNA matches it firmly. Clone sizes are given selectively: once, few, many, or a class where the clone is expanded.

>TRBJ2-5|few|TRBD1|TRBV11-3
CASSSLTGGQETQYF
TGTGCCAGCAGCTCCTTGACAGGGGGCCAGGAGACCCAGTACTTC
>TRBJ1-5|.|.|TRBV6-5
CASVDRPSNQPQHF
TGTGCCAGCGTAGACAGGCCGAGCAATCAGCCCCAGCATTTT
>TRBJ1-2|.|.|TRBV6-5
CASSGGQLFGYTF
TGTGCCAGCAGTGGAGGACAGTTGTTTGGCTACACCTTC
>TRBJ1-2|few|TRBD1|TRBV7-2
CASSSLTLGTETNYGYTF
TGTGCCAGCAGCTCTTTAACACTTGGGACAGAAACTAACTATGGCTACACCTTC
>TRBJ2-1|.|TRBD1|TRBV6-5
CASSPDRGKQFF
TGTGCCAGCAGCCCCGACAGGGGAAAGCAGTTCTTC
>TRBJ2-6|.|.|TRBV27
CASSFGQSGANVLTF
TGTGCCAGCAGTTTCGGACAGTCTGGGGCCAACGTCCTGACTTTC
>TRBJ2-2|many|TRBD2|TRBV2
CASTPTGGLAGELFF
TGTGCCAGCACGCCGACGGGGGGACTAGCAGGGGAGCTGTTTTTT
>TRBJ2-7|.|.|TRBV20-1
CSARINYEQYF
TGCAGTGCTAGAATTAACTACGAGCAGTACTTC
>TRBJ2-1|few|.|TRBV6-5
CASSYPHLDKVEQFF
TGTGCCAGCAGTTACCCGCACCTAGACAAGGTTGAGCAGTTCTTC
>TRBJ2-3|.|TRBD2|TRBV19
CASRRARLAGEQSLDTQYF
TGTGCCAGTCGGAGGGCGAGACTAGCGGGAGAGCAGAGTCTAGATACGCAGTATTTT
>TRBJ2-3|.|.|TRBV2
CASSEIHTQYF
TGTGCCAGCAGTGAAATCCATACGCAGTATTTT
>TRBJ2-5|.|TRBD1|TRBV5-6
CASSPKGQGGETQYF
TGTGCCAGCAGCCCGAAGGGACAGGGAGGAGAGACCCAGTACTTC
>TRBJ1-2|.|.|TRBV6-5
CASSLGGYGYTF
TGTGCCAGCAGTCTCGGGGGATATGGCTACACCTTC